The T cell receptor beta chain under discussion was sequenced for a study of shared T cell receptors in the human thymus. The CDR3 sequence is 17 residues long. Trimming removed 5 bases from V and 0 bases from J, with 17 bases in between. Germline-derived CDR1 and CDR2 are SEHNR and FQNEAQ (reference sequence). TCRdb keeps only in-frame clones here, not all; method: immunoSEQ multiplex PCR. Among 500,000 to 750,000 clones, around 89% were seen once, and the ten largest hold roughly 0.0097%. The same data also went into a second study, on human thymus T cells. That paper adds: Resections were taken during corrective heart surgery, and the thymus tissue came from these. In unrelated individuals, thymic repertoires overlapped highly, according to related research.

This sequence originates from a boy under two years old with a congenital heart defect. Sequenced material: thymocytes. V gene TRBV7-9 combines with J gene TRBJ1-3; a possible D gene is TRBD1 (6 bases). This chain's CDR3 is CASSPEGQRDSGNTIYF. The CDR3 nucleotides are TGTGCCAGCAGCCCAGAGGGACAAAGGGACTCTGGAAACACCATATATTTT.